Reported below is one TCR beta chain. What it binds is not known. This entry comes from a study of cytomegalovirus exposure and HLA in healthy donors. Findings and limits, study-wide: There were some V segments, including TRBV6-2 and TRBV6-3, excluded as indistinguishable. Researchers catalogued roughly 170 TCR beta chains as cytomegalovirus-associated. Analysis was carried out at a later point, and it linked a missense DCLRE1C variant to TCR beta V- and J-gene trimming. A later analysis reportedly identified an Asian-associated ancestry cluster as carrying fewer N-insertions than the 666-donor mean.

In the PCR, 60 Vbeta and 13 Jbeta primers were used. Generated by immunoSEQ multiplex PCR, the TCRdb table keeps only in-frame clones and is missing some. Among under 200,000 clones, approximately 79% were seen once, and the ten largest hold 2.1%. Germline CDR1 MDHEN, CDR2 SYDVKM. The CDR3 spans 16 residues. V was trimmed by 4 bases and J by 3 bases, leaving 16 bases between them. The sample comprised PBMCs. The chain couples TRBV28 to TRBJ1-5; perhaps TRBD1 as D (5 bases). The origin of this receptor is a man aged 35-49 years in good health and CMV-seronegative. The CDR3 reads CASSSGWGADNQPQHF. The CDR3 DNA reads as TGTGCCAGCAGTTCAGGGTGGGGCGCGGACAATCAGCCCCAGCATTTT.